This TCR beta chain originates from a study of cytomegalovirus exposure and HLA in healthy donors. Study findings and constraints: It was confirmed in vitro that a few of the CMV-associated chains were specific for CMV antigens. Cytomegalovirus-associated TCR beta chains were listed, numbering 150 to 200.

This CDR3 is 15 amino acids long. The J segment lost 5 bases and the V segment lost 7 bases, leaving 13 bases of the junction unmatched. In germline, CDR1 is MNHEY, CDR2 SVGAGI. With respect to this clone: Its antigen is still unknown.

A multiplex PCR was run with 60 Vbeta primers and 13 Jbeta primers. Data came from immunoSEQ multiplex PCR; TCRdb stores just in-frame clones and leaves some out. In the table there are roughly 100,000 clones, 65% of which are singletons. The chain links TRBV6-5 to TRBJ2-5; 7 bases agree with TRBD2. This TCR was sampled from a man aged 25 to 40 in good health and CMV-seropositive. Input material: PBMCs. This chain's CDR3 is CASTQGWGGKETQYF. CDR3 coding DNA: TGTGCCAGCACCCAAGGGTGGGGGGGGAAGGAGACCCAGTACTTC.